This TCR beta chain was found in a study of blood T cell repertoires in COVID-19. Study summary: From the United States, Italy and Spain came samples of acute and convalescent COVID-19. T cells, B-cell-depleted T cells, or PBMCs provided the cDNA or gDNA that served as material.

Germline V lookup: CDR1 SGHTA, CDR2 FQGNSA. CDR3 length: 17 amino acids. The trim removed 2 bases at V and 2 bases at J, leaving 7 bases unmatched. Assay: immunoSEQ multiplex PCR; the TCRdb copy retains only in-frame clones and omits some. The repertoire holds 90,000 to 150,000 clones, with 87% as singletons. Sequences were obtained from peripheral blood. The sequence came from a woman between 45 and 60 years old with acute or convalescent COVID-19. The chain employs TRBV7-2 and TRBJ1-4; 8 positions match TRBD1. This CDR3 is CASSLRTGQGTNEKLFF. In nucleotides, the CDR3 is TGTGCCAGCAGCTTACGGACAGGGCAAGGGACTAATGAAAAACTGTTTTTT.